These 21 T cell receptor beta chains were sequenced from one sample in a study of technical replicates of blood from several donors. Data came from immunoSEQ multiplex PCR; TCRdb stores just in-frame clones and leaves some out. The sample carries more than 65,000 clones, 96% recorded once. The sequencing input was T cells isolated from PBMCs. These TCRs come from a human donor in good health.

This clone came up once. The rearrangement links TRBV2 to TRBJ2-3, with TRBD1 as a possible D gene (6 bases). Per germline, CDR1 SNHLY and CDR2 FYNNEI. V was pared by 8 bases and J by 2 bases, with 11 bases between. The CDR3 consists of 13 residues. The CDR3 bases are TGTGCCAGCTTTGACAGGTTCACAGATACGCAGTATTTT. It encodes CASFDRFTDTQYF.

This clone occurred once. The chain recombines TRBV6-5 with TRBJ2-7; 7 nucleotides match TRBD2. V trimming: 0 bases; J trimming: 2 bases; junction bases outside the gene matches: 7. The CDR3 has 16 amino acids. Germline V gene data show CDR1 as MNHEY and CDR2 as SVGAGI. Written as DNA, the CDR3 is TGTGCCAGCAGTTACTCCCGACCAAGCGGGGCCTACGAGCAGTACTTC. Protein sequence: CASSYSRPSGAYEQYF.

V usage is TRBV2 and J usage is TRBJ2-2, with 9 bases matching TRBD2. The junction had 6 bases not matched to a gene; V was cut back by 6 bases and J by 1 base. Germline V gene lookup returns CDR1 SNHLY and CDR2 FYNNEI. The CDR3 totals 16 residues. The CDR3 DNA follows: TGTGCCAGCAGCACCCAGCGGGAGGTGAACACCGGGGAGCTGTTTTTT. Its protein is CASSTQREVNTGELFF.

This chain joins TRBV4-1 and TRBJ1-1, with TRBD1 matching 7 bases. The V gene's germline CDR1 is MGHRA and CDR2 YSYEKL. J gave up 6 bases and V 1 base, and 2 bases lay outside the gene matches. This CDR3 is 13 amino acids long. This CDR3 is CASSQVTGSEAFF. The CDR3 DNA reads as TGCGCCAGCAGCCAAGTGACAGGGTCTGAAGCTTTCTTT.

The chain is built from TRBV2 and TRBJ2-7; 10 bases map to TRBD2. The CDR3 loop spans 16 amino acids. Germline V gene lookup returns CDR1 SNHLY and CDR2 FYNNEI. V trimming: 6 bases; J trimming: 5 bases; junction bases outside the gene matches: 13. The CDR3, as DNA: TGTGCCAGCAGGCTCAGAAGGGCTAGCGGGAGCCACGAGCAGTACTTC. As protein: CASRLRRASGSHEQYF. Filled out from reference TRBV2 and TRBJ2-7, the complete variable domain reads EPEVTQTPSHQVTQMGQEVILRCVPISNHLYFYWYRQILGQKVEFLVSFYNNEISEKSEIFDDQFSVERPDGSNFTLKIRSTKLEDSAMYFCASRLRRASGSHEQYFGPGTRLTVT.

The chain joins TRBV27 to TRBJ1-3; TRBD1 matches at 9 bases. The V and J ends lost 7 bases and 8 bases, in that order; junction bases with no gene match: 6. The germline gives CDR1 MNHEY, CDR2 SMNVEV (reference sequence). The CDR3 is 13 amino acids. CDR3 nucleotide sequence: TGTGCCAGCACCGGGACAGGGACGGACACCATATATTTT. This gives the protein CASTGTGTDTIYF.

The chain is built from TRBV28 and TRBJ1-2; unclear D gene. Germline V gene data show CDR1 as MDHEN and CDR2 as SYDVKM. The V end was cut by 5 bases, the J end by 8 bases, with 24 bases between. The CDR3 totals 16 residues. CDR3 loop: CASSAITPSGPTGYTF. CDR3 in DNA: TGTGCCAGCAGTGCTATAACCCCGAGTGGGCCCACGGGCTACACCTTC.

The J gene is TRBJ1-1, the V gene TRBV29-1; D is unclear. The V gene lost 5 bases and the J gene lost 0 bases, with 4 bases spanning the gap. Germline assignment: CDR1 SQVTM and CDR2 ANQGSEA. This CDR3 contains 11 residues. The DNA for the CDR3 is TGCAGCGTTTCAGTGAACACTGAAGCTTTCTTT. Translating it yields CSVSVNTEAFF.

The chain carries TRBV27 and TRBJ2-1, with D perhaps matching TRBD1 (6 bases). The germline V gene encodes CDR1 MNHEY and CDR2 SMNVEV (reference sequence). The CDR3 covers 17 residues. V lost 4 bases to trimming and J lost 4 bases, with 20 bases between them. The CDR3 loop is CASSSYRDGSPYNEQFF. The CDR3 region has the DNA TGTGCCAGCAGTTCATACAGGGATGGATCTCCTTACAATGAGCAGTTCTTC.

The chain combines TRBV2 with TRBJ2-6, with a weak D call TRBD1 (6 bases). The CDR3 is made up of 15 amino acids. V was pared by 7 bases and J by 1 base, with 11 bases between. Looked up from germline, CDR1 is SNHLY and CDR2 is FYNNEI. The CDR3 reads CASNAGASGANVLTF. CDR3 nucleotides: TGTGCCAGCAATGCAGGGGCGTCTGGGGCCAACGTCCTGACTTTC. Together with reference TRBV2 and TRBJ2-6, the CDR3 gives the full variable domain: EPEVTQTPSHQVTQMGQEVILRCVPISNHLYFYWYRQILGQKVEFLVSFYNNEISEKSEIFDDQFSVERPDGSNFTLKIRSTKLEDSAMYFCASNAGASGANVLTFGAGSRLTVL.

CDR3: CASSLVRNEQFF. In nucleotides, the CDR3 is TGTGCCAGCAGCTTAGTCAGAAATGAGCAGTTCTTC. The chain couples TRBV11-3 to TRBJ2-1; D gene uncertain. V was cut by 1 base and J by 7 bases, with 5 bases left in between. The CDR3 totals 12 residues. Per germline, CDR1 SGHNT and CDR2 YENEEA.

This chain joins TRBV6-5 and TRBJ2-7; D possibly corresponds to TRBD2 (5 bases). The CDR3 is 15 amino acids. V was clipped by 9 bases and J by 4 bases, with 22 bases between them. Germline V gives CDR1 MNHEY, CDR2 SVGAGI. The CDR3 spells CASSFEGRVPYEQYF. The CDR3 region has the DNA TGTGCCAGTTCGTTTGAAGGGAGAGTTCCGTACGAGCAGTACTTC.

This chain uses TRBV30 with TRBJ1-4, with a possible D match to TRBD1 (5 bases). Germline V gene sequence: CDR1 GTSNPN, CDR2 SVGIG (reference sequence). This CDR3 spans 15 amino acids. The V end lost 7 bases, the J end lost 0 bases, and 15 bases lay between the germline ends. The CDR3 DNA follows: TGTGCCTTAGAAAGGGACTTCACAACTAATGAAAAACTGTTTTTT. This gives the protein CALERDFTTNEKLFF.

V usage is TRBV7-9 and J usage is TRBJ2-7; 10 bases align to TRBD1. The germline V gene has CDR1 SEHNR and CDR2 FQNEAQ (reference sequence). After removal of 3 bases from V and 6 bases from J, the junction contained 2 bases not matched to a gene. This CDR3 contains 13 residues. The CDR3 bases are TGTGCCAGCAGCTTGGGACAGGGGTTCGAGCAGTACTTC. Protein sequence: CASSLGQGFEQYF.

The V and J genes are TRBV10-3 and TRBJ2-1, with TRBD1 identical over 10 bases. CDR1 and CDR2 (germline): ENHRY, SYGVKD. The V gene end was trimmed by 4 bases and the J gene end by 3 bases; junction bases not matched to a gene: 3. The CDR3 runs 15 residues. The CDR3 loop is CAISVRDRGYNEQFF. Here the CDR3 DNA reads TGTGCCATCAGTGTCCGGGACAGGGGCTACAATGAGCAGTTCTTC.

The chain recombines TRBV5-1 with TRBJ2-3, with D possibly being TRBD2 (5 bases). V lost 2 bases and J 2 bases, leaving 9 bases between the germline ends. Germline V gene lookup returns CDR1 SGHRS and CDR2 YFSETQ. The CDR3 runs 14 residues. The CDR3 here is CASSFPDYTDTQYF. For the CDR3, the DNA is TGCGCCAGCAGCTTTCCCGACTACACAGATACGCAGTATTTT.

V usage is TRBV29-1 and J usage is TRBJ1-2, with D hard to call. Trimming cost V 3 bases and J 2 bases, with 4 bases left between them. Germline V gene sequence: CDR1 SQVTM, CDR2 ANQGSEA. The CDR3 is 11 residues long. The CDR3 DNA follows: TGCAGCGTTGAGCGGAACTATGGCTACACCTTC. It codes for CSVERNYGYTF.

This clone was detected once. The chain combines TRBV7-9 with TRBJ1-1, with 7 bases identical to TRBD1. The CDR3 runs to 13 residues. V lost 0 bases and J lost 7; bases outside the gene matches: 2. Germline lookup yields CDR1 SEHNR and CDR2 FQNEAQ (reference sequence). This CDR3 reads CASSLAGGVEAFF. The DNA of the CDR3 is TGTGCCAGCAGCTTAGCAGGGGGCGTTGAAGCTTTCTTT.

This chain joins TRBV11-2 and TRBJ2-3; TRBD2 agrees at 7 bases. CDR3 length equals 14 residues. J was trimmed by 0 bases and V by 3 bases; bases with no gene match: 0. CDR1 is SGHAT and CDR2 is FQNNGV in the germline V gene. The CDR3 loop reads CASSFSGSTDTQYF. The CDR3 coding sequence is TGTGCCAGCAGCTTTAGCGGGAGCACAGATACGCAGTATTTT.

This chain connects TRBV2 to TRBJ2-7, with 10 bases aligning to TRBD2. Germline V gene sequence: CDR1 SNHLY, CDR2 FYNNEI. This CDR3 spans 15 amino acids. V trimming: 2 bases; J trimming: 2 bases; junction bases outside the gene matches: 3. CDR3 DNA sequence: TGTGCCAGCAGTGAAACTAGCGGGGTAACCTACGAGCAGTACTTC. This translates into CASSETSGVTYEQYF.

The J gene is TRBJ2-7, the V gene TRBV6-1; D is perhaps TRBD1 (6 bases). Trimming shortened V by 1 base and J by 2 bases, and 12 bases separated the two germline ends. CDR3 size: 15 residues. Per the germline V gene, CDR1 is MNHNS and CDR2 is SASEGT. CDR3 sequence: CASSEDPGQTYEQYF. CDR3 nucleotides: TGTGCCAGCAGTGAAGACCCAGGACAGACCTACGAGCAGTACTTC.